One sample yielded the 8 T cell receptor beta chains listed below, sequenced in a study of blood T cell repertoires in COVID-19. Method: immunoSEQ multiplex PCR; TCRdb's copy keeps in-frame clones and lacks some. The sample holds more than 150,000 clones, 85% to 90% seen once. Sequencing was done on a sample of peripheral blood. The receptors were gathered from a man aged 55 to 70 with COVID-19, enrolled during active disease.

The V call is TRBV12-3 or TRBV12-4, the J call TRBJ1-1; TRBD1 might be the D (6 bases). There are 13 residues in the CDR3. Trimming left V 4 bases short and J 6 bases short, with 12 bases between. The CDR3 loop is CASSSTQGAEAFF. The CDR3 DNA reads as TGTGCCAGCAGTTCAACACAGGGCGCTGAAGCTTTCTTT.

The CDR3 coding sequence is TGTGCCAGCAACAACAGGGGGTACACTGAAGCTTTCTTT. This encodes CASNNRGYTEAFF. The J gene is TRBJ1-1, the V gene TRBV12-3 or TRBV12-4; 8 nucleotides match TRBD1. This CDR3 region has 13 residues. After removal of 7 bases from V and 3 bases from J, the junction contained 4 bases not matched to a gene.

This chain joins TRBV5-4 and TRBJ2-7, with 10 bases fitting TRBD2. Trimming cost V 0 bases and J 6 bases; bases outside gene matches: 6. Germline CDR1 reads SGHNT; CDR2 reads YYREEE (reference sequence). CDR3 length: 15 residues. The CDR3 coding sequence is TGTGCCAGCAGCTTGGTTCTAGCGGGAGAGTCCGAGCAGTACTTC. It specifies CASSLVLAGESEQYF.

This clone has only one observation. The V and J genes are TRBV10-3 and TRBJ2-7; D might be TRBD2 (6 bases). V was trimmed by 2 bases and J by 1 base, leaving 6 bases between them. The CDR3 consists of 13 residues. Germline V CDR1 and CDR2: ENHRY, SYGVKD. The CDR3 bases are TGTGCCATCAGTGAGCTAGCGTCCTACGAGCAGTACTTC. This gives the protein CAISELASYEQYF.

The rearrangement uses TRBV5-1 and TRBJ2-5; 9 bases map to TRBD1. Germline CDR1 SGHRS, CDR2 YFSETQ. The CDR3 runs 14 residues. The V gene end was trimmed by 4 bases and the J gene end by 4 bases; junction bases not matched to a gene: 5. CDR3 sequence (DNA): TGCGCCAGCAGCAGGGGGACAGGGCGAGAGACCCAGTACTTC. Its protein is CASSRGTGRETQYF.

The V gene is TRBV7-3, the J gene TRBJ2-3, with TRBD2 matching over 11 bases. CDR3 length: 15 amino acids. Germline V gene sequence: CDR1 SGHTA, CDR2 FQGTGA. Trimming removed 5 bases from V and 7 bases from J; junction bases left unmatched: 8. The CDR3 coding sequence is TGTGCCAGCAGCCCCCTAGCGGGAGGAGTGAATACGCAGTATTTT. Translated, it gives CASSPLAGGVNTQYF. The complete variable domain, with remaining parts taken from reference TRBV7-3 and TRBJ2-3, reads GAGVSQTPSNKVTEKGKYVELRCDPISGHTALYWYRQSLGQGPEFLIYFQGTGAADDSGLPNDRFFAVRPEGSVSTLKIQRTERGDSAVYLCASSPLAGGVNTQYFGPGTRLTVL.

This rearrangement joins TRBV14 to TRBJ1-6; 8 bases match TRBD1. CDR1 and CDR2 (germline): SGHDN, FVKESK. The J segment lost 1 base and the V segment lost 4 bases, leaving 0 bases of the junction unmatched. There are 15 residues in the CDR3. CDR3 DNA sequence: TGTGCCAGCAGCCGACAGGGGTCCTATAATTCACCCCTCCACTTT. Protein product: CASSRQGSYNSPLHF.

This chain joins TRBV6-2 or TRBV6-3 and TRBJ1-6; 7 bases agree with TRBD1. CDR1 is MNHEY and CDR2 is SVGEGT in the germline V gene. Germline trimming cut 5 bases from V and 7 bases from J; bases unmatched to any gene: 14. The CDR3 is 17 amino acids. As DNA, the CDR3 is TGTGCCAGCAGTCGCATCTCACAGGGGACCCGAAATTCACCCCTCCACTTT. Amino acid sequence: CASSRISQGTRNSPLHF.